This T cell receptor (beta chain) was captured in a study of T cells after yellow fever vaccination. Study observations and caveats: From the bulk population, abundant clonotypes could contaminate and appear within FACS-sorted repertoires. When the response was secondary, it was weaker but reached its peak faster, day 5 versus 15. After the booster, 95% to 98% of CD4 and more than 75% of CD8 primary-response clones were re-detected.

This clonotype was recorded a few times. The antigen is unknown. The 5'RACE template-switching step produced TCR cDNA and added a universal primer site and UMIs. TCRdb reprocessed the 5' RACE reads via MiXCR and lists one record per CDR3 protein. The sample shows a few hundred thousand distinct CDR3 sequences, roughly 4.8% of them seen only once. Trimming took off 4 bases at V and 7 bases at J, with 23 bases between the two ends. This CDR3 has 17 amino acids. From germline, CDR1 is SEHNR and CDR2 FQNEAQ (reference sequence). The chain links TRBV7-9 to TRBJ1-5, with D perhaps matching TRBD1 (5 bases). The TCR originated in a man younger than 30 who received the YFV17D yellow fever vaccine. The starting material was CD4+ T cells sorted from PBMCs, obtained on the day of the yellow fever booster vaccination. In DNA form, the CDR3 reads TGTGCCAGCAGCTCCCCGGACTTGGGGGGATGGGGGCAGCCCCAGCATTTT. It yields the protein CASSSPDLGGWGQPQHF.